Included here is one T cell receptor beta chain sequence, with context. This sample was taken from a study of control samples from healthy donors and cancer patients. The length of the CDR3 is 15 residues. V shed 1 base and J 8 bases; nucleotides not matched to a gene: 7. In germline, CDR1 is SGHTA, CDR2 FQGNSA. Profiling relied on immunoSEQ multiplex PCR, and the TCRdb table lists in-frame clones only, not all of them. This table has approximately 85,000 clones, about 89% appearing once. The chain has TRBV7-2 and TRBJ1-2, with 10 bases lining up with TRBD1. This receptor was identified in a woman in her sixties or seventies in good health. The material sequenced was blood. The CDR3 DNA sequence: TGTGCCAGCAGCTTAGTTAGGGACAGGGGCGGCGGCTACACCTTC. Translation gives CASSLVRDRGGGYTF.